This T cell receptor (beta chain) comes out of a study of shared clonotypes between healthy human individuals. Study details: The study enrolled a couple of women and three men aged 18 to 49.

Naive CD8 cells lacked CD45RO and underwent positive selection for CCR7, leaving out terminally differentiated effector memory CD45RA+ cells. Deep-level assay runs were performed. Some clones are missing from TCRdb's copy, which holds only in-frame ones; the method was immunoSEQ multiplex PCR. Here the sample spans nearly 600,000 clones, nearly 97% being singletons. Germline V lookup: CDR1 LNHDA, CDR2 SQIVND (reference sequence). V shed 5 bases, J shed 1 base, and the junction held 6 bases outside the gene matches. This CDR3 spans 16 amino acids. This TCR was recovered from a woman in her twenties or thirties in good health. What was sequenced was naive CD8+ T cells sorted from blood. V usage is TRBV19 and J usage is TRBJ1-1, with TRBD1 matching over 11 bases. In nucleotides, the CDR3 is TGTGCCAGTAGTCTTGGACAGGGGGCATGGAACACTGAAGCTTTCTTT. Residues: CASSLGQGAWNTEAFF.